These T cell receptor beta chains were read from a single sample in a study of blood T cell repertoires in COVID-19. Measured with immunoSEQ multiplex PCR; TCRdb has only the in-frame clones, and not every one. The profile shows hundreds of thousands of clones, roughly 86% of them singletons. The specimen sequenced was PBMCs or T cells enriched from blood (not recorded which). Source of these receptors: a woman aged 40 to 50 with acute COVID-19. The CDR3 runs from the conserved cysteine through the conserved F or W. A D gene is named only where the DNA matches it firmly. Clone size is given for some rows only: seen once, a few or many times, or a class if the clone is expanded.

D gene: TRBD2
J gene: TRBJ2-1
clone size: NA
V gene: TRBV9
CDR3 protein: CASSVLREGDEQFF
CDR3 DNA: TGTGCCAGCAGCGTATTGCGGGAGGGCGATGAGCAGTTCTTC

D gene: NA
J gene: TRBJ2-1
clone size: NA
V gene: TRBV7-9
CDR3 protein: CASSTDRGRDYNEQFF
CDR3 DNA: TGTGCCAGCAGCACCGACCGGGGAAGGGATTACAATGAGCAGTTCTTC

D gene: NA
J gene: TRBJ1-6
clone size: NA
V gene: TRBV7-9
CDR3 protein: CASSLNGRGSPLHF
CDR3 DNA: TGTGCCAGCAGCTTAAACGGCAGGGGTTCACCCCTCCACTTT

D gene: TRBD2
J gene: TRBJ2-1
clone size: NA
V gene: TRBV9
CDR3 protein: CASSVELAVNEQFF
CDR3 DNA: TGTGCCAGCAGCGTAGAACTAGCGGTCAATGAGCAGTTCTTC

D gene: NA
J gene: TRBJ2-2
clone size: NA
V gene: TRBV18
CDR3 protein: CASSNIANTGELFF
CDR3 DNA: TGTGCCAGCTCAAATATTGCGAACACCGGGGAGCTGTTTTTT

D gene: TRBD2
J gene: TRBJ2-2
clone size: NA
V gene: TRBV11-2
CDR3 protein: CASSLRPGLAGGFTGELFF
CDR3 DNA: TGTGCCAGCAGCTTACGACCGGGACTAGCGGGAGGGTTCACCGGGGAGCTGTTTTTT

D gene: TRBD1
J gene: TRBJ2-7
clone size: NA
V gene: TRBV14
CDR3 protein: CASSRTGVEQYF
CDR3 DNA: TGTGCCAGCAGTCGGACAGGGGTAGAGCAGTACTTC

D gene: NA
J gene: TRBJ2-7
clone size: once
V gene: TRBV11-3
CDR3 protein: CASSLGSGRTDEQYF
CDR3 DNA: TGTGCCAGCAGCTTAGGGTCCGGGAGAACGGACGAGCAGTACTTC

D gene: NA
J gene: TRBJ1-2
clone size: NA
V gene: TRBV5-1
CDR3 protein: CASSLGSGRERGYTF
CDR3 DNA: TGCGCCAGCAGCTTGGGTTCTGGCAGGGAACGAGGCTACACCTTC

D gene: NA
J gene: TRBJ2-3
clone size: NA
V gene: TRBV4-1
CDR3 protein: CASSQVAGTDTQYF
CDR3 DNA: TGCGCCAGCAGCCAAGTCGCGGGCACAGATACGCAGTATTTT

D gene: NA
J gene: TRBJ2-3
clone size: NA
V gene: TRBV11-2
CDR3 protein: CASSLDQGGGTQYF
CDR3 DNA: TGTGCCAGCAGCTTAGATCAGGGGGGCGGTACGCAGTATTTT

D gene: TRBD1
J gene: TRBJ1-5
clone size: few
V gene: TRBV10-3
CDR3 protein: CAISASQGAGQPQHF
CDR3 DNA: TGTGCCATCAGCGCCTCACAGGGGGCTGGTCAGCCCCAGCATTTT

D gene: TRBD1
J gene: TRBJ2-1
clone size: NA
V gene: TRBV5-1
CDR3 protein: CASSIEGTGVYEQFF
CDR3 DNA: TGCGCCAGCTCCATCGAGGGGACAGGGGTGTATGAGCAGTTCTTC

D gene: NA
J gene: TRBJ1-1
clone size: NA
V gene: TRBV6-5
CDR3 protein: CASILQGGDTEAFF
CDR3 DNA: TGTGCCAGCATCTTACAGGGTGGCGACACTGAAGCTTTCTTT

D gene: TRBD2
J gene: TRBJ2-7
clone size: NA
V gene: TRBV27
CDR3 protein: CASSLTSGLYEQYF
CDR3 DNA: TGTGCCAGCAGCCTCACTAGCGGACTTTACGAGCAGTACTTC

D gene: NA
J gene: TRBJ1-2
clone size: NA
V gene: TRBV9
CDR3 protein: CASSVDLTASGYTF
CDR3 DNA: TGTGCCAGCAGCGTAGATTTGACAGCCTCGGGCTACACCTTC

D gene: NA
J gene: TRBJ2-7
clone size: NA
V gene: TRBV19
CDR3 protein: CASSPGNSYEQYF
CDR3 DNA: TGTGCCAGTTCCCCAGGGAACTCCTACGAGCAGTACTTC

D gene: TRBD2
J gene: TRBJ2-1
clone size: NA
V gene: TRBV7-2
CDR3 protein: CASSSQAGAFDNEQFF
CDR3 DNA: TGTGCCAGCAGCTCCCAAGCGGGAGCCTTCGACAATGAGCAGTTCTTC

D gene: NA
J gene: TRBJ1-6
clone size: NA
V gene: TRBV9
CDR3 protein: CASSVGADNSPLHF
CDR3 DNA: TGTGCCAGCAGCGTAGGGGCAGATAATTCACCCCTCCACTTT

D gene: NA
J gene: TRBJ2-1
clone size: once
V gene: TRBV5-6
CDR3 protein: CASSLARVQQQFF
CDR3 DNA: TGTGCCAGCAGCTTGGCCCGGGTGCAGCAGCAGTTCTTC

D gene: TRBD1
J gene: TRBJ1-6
clone size: NA
V gene: TRBV2
CDR3 protein: CASSLRTGAINSPLHF
CDR3 DNA: TGTGCCAGCAGTCTTCGAACAGGGGCGATCAATTCACCCCTCCACTTT

D gene: NA
J gene: TRBJ1-6
clone size: NA
V gene: TRBV4-1
CDR3 protein: CASSQNIPIGNSPLHF
CDR3 DNA: TGCGCCAGCAGCCAGAATATCCCCATCGGGAATTCACCCCTCCACTTT

D gene: NA
J gene: TRBJ2-7
clone size: NA
V gene: TRBV11-3
CDR3 protein: CASSSGTFYEQYF
CDR3 DNA: TGTGCCAGCAGCTCGGGGACTTTCTACGAGCAGTACTTC

D gene: TRBD1
J gene: TRBJ2-1
clone size: NA
V gene: TRBV9
CDR3 protein: CASSIRDRDNNEQFF
CDR3 DNA: TGTGCCAGCAGCATCCGGGACAGGGACAACAATGAGCAGTTCTTC

D gene: NA
J gene: TRBJ1-1
clone size: NA
V gene: TRBV6-5
CDR3 protein: CASSPLNRNTEAFF
CDR3 DNA: TGTGCCAGCAGTCCTCTAAACAGGAACACTGAAGCTTTCTTT

D gene: NA
J gene: TRBJ1-2
clone size: NA
V gene: TRBV24-1
CDR3 protein: CATSDSRDMEGYTF
CDR3 DNA: TGTGCCACCAGTGATTCTCGGGACATGGAGGGCTACACCTTC

D gene: TRBD1
J gene: TRBJ1-6
clone size: NA
V gene: TRBV25-1
CDR3 protein: CASSEATGRANSPLHF
CDR3 DNA: TGTGCCAGCAGTGAGGCGACAGGGCGGGCTAATTCACCCCTCCACTTT

D gene: TRBD2
J gene: TRBJ2-7
clone size: NA
V gene: TRBV4-1
CDR3 protein: CASSQDRTSETYEQYF
CDR3 DNA: TGCGCCAGCAGCCAAGATCGGACTAGCGAGACCTACGAGCAGTACTTC

D gene: NA
J gene: TRBJ2-4
clone size: once
V gene: TRBV7-8
CDR3 protein: CASSLSVQNIQYF
CDR3 DNA: TGTGCCAGCAGCCTCAGCGTCCAAAACATTCAGTACTTC

D gene: NA
J gene: TRBJ2-1
clone size: NA
V gene: TRBV12-3/TRBV12-4
CDR3 protein: CASSSNQGIEQFF
CDR3 DNA: TGTGCCAGCAGTTCCAACCAGGGAATTGAGCAGTTCTTC

D gene: NA
J gene: TRBJ1-3
clone size: NA
V gene: TRBV9
CDR3 protein: CASSPSDSGNTIYF
CDR3 DNA: TGTGCCAGCAGCCCCTCAGACTCTGGAAACACCATATATTTT

D gene: TRBD1
J gene: TRBJ2-7
clone size: NA
V gene: TRBV15
CDR3 protein: CATSRDKTGGDEQYF
CDR3 DNA: TGTGCCACCAGCAGAGATAAAACAGGGGGCGACGAGCAGTACTTC